The sequence of this T cell receptor (beta chain) was determined in a study of blood T cell repertoires in COVID-19. Authors' processing steps: Amplification from reference gene primers served as the basis for estimated nucleated cell counts. Sequencing was performed with immunoSEQ multiplex PCR; in TCRdb, only in-frame clones are kept and a portion is missing. The DNA gave D and trimming, while V, J and clone size come from that table. The data contain under 350,000 clones, 85% to 90% of them singletons. This clone was picked up one time. The study recruited people aged about 18 to 95 years across 20 to 30 US areas. Self-reported history from a screening survey and questionnaire set each donor's cohort. Either two negative PCRs, clearance, or symptom resolution qualified Cohort 3 donors as recovered. CDR1 and CDR2 from the germline V gene are MRHNA and SNTAGT. The length of the CDR3 is 14 residues. Deletions cut 6 bases from V and 6 bases from J, with 15 bases between.

This clonotype was obtained from a man aged 25-45 years who had recovered from COVID-19. This chain joins TRBV6-4 and TRBJ1-5; possibly TRBD1 for D (6 bases). Sequencing was carried out using PBMCs or T cells enriched from blood (not recorded which). DNA for the CDR3: TGTGCCAGCAGCAGGGGTCCGGGGGGTCAGCCCCAGCATTTT. Its translation: CASSRGPGGQPQHF.